This T cell receptor (beta chain) derives from a study of cytomegalovirus exposure and HLA in healthy donors. Study-wide findings and caveats: In a later analysis, donors in an Asian-associated ancestry cluster reportedly had fewer N-insertions in productive TCRs than the cohort mean. It was reported that the classifier diagnosed cytomegalovirus status with high specificity and sensitivity in both the original and validation cohorts.

On this clone: Its antigen remains unknown.

The CDR3 runs to 16 residues. V lost 8 bases and J 2 bases, leaving 20 bases between the germline ends. In germline, CDR1 is MNHEY, CDR2 SMNVEV (reference sequence). PCR involved 60 Vbeta and 13 Jbeta primers. Some clones are missing from TCRdb's copy, which holds only in-frame ones; the method was immunoSEQ multiplex PCR. The sample lists some 150,000 clones, roughly 80% seen once, with about 5% in the top ten. Input material: PBMCs. This receptor was identified in a woman in her forties or fifties in good health and CMV-seropositive. V and J are TRBV27 and TRBJ2-3; D perhaps matches TRBD2 (6 bases). CDR3 region: CASGRRGRDFTDTQYF. In DNA, the CDR3 is TGTGCCAGCGGTAGACGCGGACGGGACTTCACAGATACGCAGTATTTT.